This T cell receptor beta chain was captured in a study of cytomegalovirus exposure and HLA in healthy donors. Broader study findings: Follow-up analysis later connected one missense variant in DCLRE1C with trimming of TCR beta V- and J-genes.

A word on this clone: The antigen remains unidentified.

Germline V lookup: CDR1 KGHSH, CDR2 LQKENI. This CDR3 spans 13 amino acids. With 3 bases removed from V and 0 bases from J, the gap between germline ends came to 5 bases. PCR amplification relied on 60 Vbeta primers (plus 13 Jbeta primers). The table came from immunoSEQ multiplex PCR; TCRdb's copy has only in-frame clones and leaves some out. Among roughly 99,000 clones, roughly 79% were seen once, and the ten largest hold roughly 3.8%. This rearrangement joins TRBV18 to TRBJ1-2; possible D gene TRBD1, 5 bases. Sequenced material: PBMCs. This clonotype was sampled from a woman in her 40s in good health and CMV-seronegative. CDR3 loop: CASSPTANYGYTF. The DNA of the CDR3 is TGTGCCAGCTCACCGACAGCTAACTATGGCTACACCTTC.